What follows describes a single T cell receptor (beta chain). What antigen it recognizes has not been identified. Per-base qualities were not stored, and no clone one base away is much larger. V has 4 bases trimmed and J has 7 bases trimmed; junction bases matching no gene number 5. Taken from cysteine to phenylalanine, the CDR3 has 13 residues. Kept here is only the CDR3 DNA, which spans 39 bases and is read in frame from base 1. CDR1 and CDR2, per the germline V gene (reference sequence), are SEHNR and FQNEAQ. TCRbeta CDR3 regions were amplified from genomic DNA by means of the immunoSEQ Assay, a bias-controlled multiplex PCR. The source study handled its data this way. Nucleated cell counts per sample were estimated from amplification of reference gene primers within the assay. Sequence reads were collapsed and filtered to measure the absolute abundance of every unique TCRbeta CDR3 rearrangement. For each sample, productive Simpson clonality was calculated by taking the square root of Simpson's diversity index across productive rearrangements. Here the immuneACCESS table is served through TCRdb, limited to in-frame sequences with V and J called. Missing clones are a known gap in these copies; in checked studies unresolved V genes cover under half, and the rest lacks a known reason. That table gives V, J and clone size, and the DNA gave D and trimming. The sample contains under 200,000 clones, over 70% of them found a single time. The ten largest account for about 5.3% of the sample.

In the prospective study, participants were roughly 18 to 89 years old, resided in about 25 geographic areas of the United States, and were enrolled through a virtual design. In the prospective study, cohorts were assigned on the basis of participant-reported clinical history obtained from a screening survey and a study questionnaire. Mobile phlebotomists in the prospective study collected whole blood, serum and a nasopharyngeal or oropharyngeal swab from every participant. Prospective study participants could optionally give additional blood draws and questionnaires over an approximately two-month period. Before DNA extraction, prospective study blood samples were shipped either frozen or at room temperature. The sample is drawn from a study of blood T cell repertoires in COVID-19 (TCRdb year 2020). The study in broad terms: Samples from collaborators originated in the United States, Italy and Spain and spanned both the acute and convalescent phases of COVID-19. Sample metadata almost always included a de-identified subject ID, COVID-19 status, age in years and sex. The material from the prospective study consisted of cDNA or gDNA derived from T cells, B-cell-depleted T cells, or PBMCs. Samples were obtained from the ongoing ImmuneRACE study (first 160 participants) and from approximately 1,200 subjects provided by 6 global collaborators. HLA class I and class II types, where available, came from metadata supplied by the sample provider rather than from assay-based typing. A freely available public database, intended as a resource for researchers studying the immune response to SARS-CoV-2, is where the repertoires were released. Deeply sampled blood TCRbeta repertoires from subjects exposed to, actively infected with, or recovered from COVID-19 were included in the dataset.

The paper's findings and limits, for the study overall: Clinical and demographic metadata were provided uncurated, with the amount varying by source and participant.

The TCR was taken from a woman aged 40 to 55 with acute COVID-19. The chain links TRBV7-9 with TRBJ1-1; TRBD1 fits 8 bases in the junction. Material for sequencing was PBMCs or T cells enriched from blood (not recorded which). The DNA sequence is TGTGCCAGCAGCTGGACAGGGACCAGTGAAGCTTTCTTT. Its product reads: CASSWTGTSEAFF.